Below, 10 T cell receptor beta chains from the same sample are listed, as sequenced in a study of shared clonotypes between healthy human individuals. Measured with immunoSEQ multiplex PCR; TCRdb has only the in-frame clones, and not every one. The top ten clones hold roughly 0.13% of a sample with some 2,100,000 clones, approximately 96% of them seen once. Sequencing was performed on naive CD4+ T cells sorted from blood. Subset here: CD45RA+ positively selected. The receptors shown here come from a man younger than 30 in good health.

The chain is built from TRBV7-8 and TRBJ1-2; tentative D call: TRBD1 (6 bases). CDR3 length: 15 amino acids. Germline loops: CDR1 SGHVS, CDR2 FQNEAQ. V lost 0 bases to trimming and J lost 8 bases, with 16 bases between them. The CDR3 reads CASSLALGHSYGYTF. CDR3 DNA: TGTGCCAGCAGCTTAGCTTTGGGACATTCGTACGGCTACACCTTC.

The V gene is TRBV14, the J gene TRBJ1-1; 9 bases match TRBD1. The V gene end was trimmed by 3 bases and the J gene end by 1 base; junction bases not matched to a gene: 3. CDR1 is SGHDN and CDR2 is FVKESK in the germline V gene. The CDR3 extends over 15 amino acids. CDR3 amino acids: CASSHRDRENTEAFF. The CDR3 coding sequence is TGTGCCAGCAGCCACCGGGACAGGGAGAACACTGAAGCTTTCTTT.

This clone was detected only a few times. The genes are TRBV11-2 and TRBJ1-5; D may be TRBD1 (5 bases). The CDR3 is 13 amino acids. The V end lost 5 bases, the J end lost 4 bases, and 9 bases lay between the germline ends. The V gene's germline CDR1 is SGHAT and CDR2 FQNNGV. The chain's CDR3 is CASSKTVNQPQHF. The CDR3 DNA reads TGTGCCAGCAGCAAGACAGTTAATCAGCCCCAGCATTTT.

This chain links TRBV9 with TRBJ2-2; tentatively, D is TRBD2 (7 bases). Germline V gives CDR1 SGDLS, CDR2 YYNGEE. The CDR3 runs 16 residues. V gave up 4 bases and J gave up 2 bases, with 15 bases separating them. CDR3 in DNA: TGTGCCAGCAGCAGTTATCGCGGGGGCAACACCGGGGAGCTGTTTTTT. Its protein product is CASSSYRGGNTGELFF.

This clone was observed once. The chain is built from TRBV7-2 and TRBJ1-5, with 12 bases lining up with TRBD1. This CDR3 spans 16 amino acids. Germline CDR1 reads SGHTA; CDR2 reads FQGNSA. J lost 2 bases, V lost 5 bases, and 4 bases had no gene match. CDR3 sequence reads: CASSGTGGFGNQPQHF. CDR3 DNA sequence: TGTGCCAGCAGCGGGACAGGGGGCTTTGGCAATCAGCCCCAGCATTTT.

This chain uses TRBV4-2 with TRBJ2-4; D may match TRBD1 or TRBD2 (5 bases each). V dropped 3 bases and J dropped 1 base, with 10 bases sitting between them. CDR3 length equals 15 residues. Per the germline V gene, CDR1 is LGHNA and CDR2 is YNFKEQ. For the CDR3, the DNA is TGTGCCAGCAGCCAGGGACCCGGGGCCAAAAACATTCAGTACTTC. Its translation is CASSQGPGAKNIQYF.

J is TRBJ2-7 and V is TRBV10-2, with 8 bases lining up with TRBD2. J gave up 5 bases and V 6 bases, and 12 bases lay outside the gene matches. From germline, CDR1 is WSHSY and CDR2 SAAADI. The CDR3 covers 15 residues. The CDR3: CASSDERELADEQYF. The CDR3 DNA follows: TGCGCCAGCAGCGATGAGCGGGAGCTCGCAGACGAGCAGTACTTC.

The gene calls are TRBV10-1 and TRBJ2-2; D is ambiguous. The CDR3 runs 12 residues. V was pared by 8 bases and J by 2 bases, with 6 bases between. Germline CDR1 WNHNN, CDR2 SYGVQD (reference sequence). The CDR3 loop reads CASGSNTGELFF. The CDR3 DNA reads as TGCGCCAGCGGCTCTAACACCGGGGAGCTGTTTTTT.

The chain has TRBV30 and TRBJ2-1; 8 bases align to TRBD2. The germline V gene has CDR1 GTSNPN and CDR2 SVGIG (reference sequence). The CDR3 runs 12 residues. The ends lost 7 bases at V and 7 bases at J; junction bases unmatched: 6. The CDR3 DNA follows: TGTGCCTTCGGGAGGGCCTGGAATGAGCAGTTCTTC. This sequence encodes CAFGRAWNEQFF.

This clone was detected only once. This chain joins TRBV2 and TRBJ1-6; tentative D call: TRBD1 (6 bases). Trimming removed 6 bases from V and 5 bases from J, with 14 bases in between. Germline V lookup: CDR1 SNHLY, CDR2 FYNNEI. The length of the CDR3 is 15 residues. The CDR3 region is CASRGLQGDNSPLHF. Here the CDR3 DNA reads TGTGCCAGCAGGGGGTTACAGGGAGATAATTCACCCCTCCACTTT.